This T cell receptor beta chain is drawn from a study of CD8+ T cells in alopecia areata. At the level of the study: Oral tofacitinib (5 to 10 mg twice daily) was administered to treated patients. Severity scores in treated patients reflected the percentage of scalp affected.

cDNA serving as the sequencing template came from extracted, reverse transcribed RNA. Assay used: immunoSEQ multiplex PCR; TCRdb lists only in-frame clones, some missing. This table holds over 250,000 clones, around three fifths found once. The germline V gene has CDR1 MGHDK and CDR2 SYGVNS. J lost 2 bases, V lost 1 base, and 9 bases had no gene match. The length of the CDR3 is 18 residues. The treatment was: oral pan-JAK inhibitor, 5-10 mg twice daily. The investigators collected lesional scalp punch biopsies and peripheral blood from alopecia areata patients. The sequencing used CD4+ T cells sorted from blood, collected at week 52, from a patient treated with tofacitinib. The genes are TRBV25-1 and TRBJ2-3, with 10 bases that match TRBD2. The sequence was collected from a human donor with alopecia areata. CDR3 DNA: TGTGCCAGCAGTGAATTTGAGGCTAGCGGGGGTGACACAGATACGCAGTATTTT. It is translated as CASSEFEASGGDTDTQYF.